This entry lists 9 T cell receptor beta chains sequenced from one sample in a study of immune cell composition in non-small cell lung cancer. TCRdb keeps only in-frame clones here, not all; method: immunoSEQ multiplex PCR. This sample has about 4,900 clones, with around 78% found just once. The specimen sequenced was lung tumor tissue. The receptor source for this set is a human donor with non-small cell lung cancer.

In DNA, the CDR3 is TGTGCCAGCAGTGACGGGGGGCAGGGGACCTATGGCTACACCTTC. Residues: CASSDGGQGTYGYTF. The V and J genes are TRBV6-1 and TRBJ1-2; D perhaps matches TRBD1 (6 bases). Looked up from germline, CDR1 is MNHNS and CDR2 is SASEGT. CDR3 length: 15 residues. V gave up 3 bases and J gave up 4 bases, with 15 bases separating them.

The chain uses TRBV7-2 and TRBJ1-2, with TRBD1 matching over 10 bases. This CDR3 contains 17 residues. With 0 bases clipped from V and 4 bases from J, the junction kept 8 bases outside the gene matches. Germline CDR1 reads SGHTA; CDR2 reads FQGNSA. This CDR3 reads CASSLAGGQGGGYGYTF. The CDR3 nucleotides are TGTGCCAGCAGCTTAGCGGGAGGACAGGGGGGTGGCTATGGCTACACCTTC.

The genes are TRBV7-2 and TRBJ2-5; tentative D call: TRBD1 (5 bases). Between the trimmed V and J ends, which lost 4 bases and 2 bases, there was a span of 11 bases. The germline V gene encodes CDR1 SGHTA and CDR2 FQGNSA. The CDR3 sequence is 14 residues long. CDR3 amino acids: CASSSPGPQETQYF. Here the CDR3 DNA reads TGTGCCAGCAGCTCCCCAGGGCCGCAAGAGACCCAGTACTTC.

The chain recombines TRBV19 with TRBJ2-2; D is perhaps TRBD2 (5 bases). CDR1 is LNHDA and CDR2 is SQIVND in the germline V gene (reference sequence). With 6 bases removed from V and 4 bases from J, the gap between germline ends came to 12 bases. This CDR3 has 14 amino acids. The CDR3 region is CASRAVLSTGELFF. CDR3 nucleotide sequence: TGTGCCAGTAGAGCGGTTTTAAGCACCGGGGAGCTGTTTTTT.

The CDR3 region has the DNA TGTGCCAGCAGTTACCTAGCGAGTCAATACAATGAGCAGTTCTTC. This encodes CASSYLASQYNEQFF. V is TRBV2 and J is TRBJ2-1; D possibly corresponds to TRBD2 (6 bases). This CDR3 is 15 amino acids long. Deletions cut 5 bases from V and 4 bases from J, with 15 bases between. Germline assignment: CDR1 SNHLY and CDR2 FYNNEI.

This chain connects TRBV7-9 to TRBJ2-1; D perhaps matches TRBD2 (7 bases). The CDR3 is made up of 15 amino acids. Looked up from germline, CDR1 is SEHNR and CDR2 is FQNEAQ (reference sequence). Trimming cost V 4 bases and J 9 bases, with 19 bases left between them. The CDR3 nucleotides read TGTGCCAGCAGCTCTAGCGGCCCGGGGGCTGGTGAGCAGTTCTTC. Translating gives CASSSSGPGAGEQFF.

This CDR3 is CAISDYKTGGYYGYTF. The CDR3 DNA is TGTGCCATCAGTGATTACAAGACAGGGGGATACTATGGCTACACCTTC. The gene calls are TRBV10-3 and TRBJ1-2; 9 bases are shared with TRBD1. CDR1 and CDR2 (germline): ENHRY, SYGVKD. Trimming cost V 3 bases and J 3 bases; bases outside gene matches: 8. This CDR3 contains 16 residues.

This chain uses TRBV14 with TRBJ2-5, with a weak D call TRBD1 (6 bases). The V and J ends lost 1 base and 4 bases respectively, with 13 bases between them. Germline V gives CDR1 SGHDN, CDR2 FVKESK. The CDR3 spans 15 residues. As DNA, the CDR3 is TGTGCCAGCAGCCAAGTCATCGCAGGGGCAGAGACCCAGTACTTC. It specifies CASSQVIAGAETQYF.

The chain employs TRBV4-3 and TRBJ2-1, with a weak D call TRBD1 (6 bases). Trimming left V 4 bases short and J 4 bases short, with 23 bases between. CDR1 LGHNA and CDR2 YSLEER come from the germline V gene. CDR3 size: 18 residues. The CDR3 loop is CASSPLKQSRQVYNEQFF. The CDR3 DNA is TGCGCCAGCAGCCCACTCAAGCAGTCGAGACAGGTGTACAATGAGCAGTTCTTC.